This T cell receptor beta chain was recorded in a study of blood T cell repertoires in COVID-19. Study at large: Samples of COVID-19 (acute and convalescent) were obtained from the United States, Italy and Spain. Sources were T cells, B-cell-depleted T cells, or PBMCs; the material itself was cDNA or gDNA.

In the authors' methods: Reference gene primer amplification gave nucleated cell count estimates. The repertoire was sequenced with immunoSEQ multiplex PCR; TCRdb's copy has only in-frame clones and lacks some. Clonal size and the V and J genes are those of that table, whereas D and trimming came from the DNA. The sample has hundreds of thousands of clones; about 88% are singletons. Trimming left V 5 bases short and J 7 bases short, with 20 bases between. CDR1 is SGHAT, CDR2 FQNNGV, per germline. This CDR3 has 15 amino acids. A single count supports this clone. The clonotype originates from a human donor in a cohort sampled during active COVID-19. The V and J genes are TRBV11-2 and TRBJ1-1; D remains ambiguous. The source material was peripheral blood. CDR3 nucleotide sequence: TGTGCCAGCAGCGGAATCCTCATTTCAGGAGGTGAAGCTTTCTTT. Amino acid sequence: CASSGILISGGEAFF.